This T cell receptor beta chain came from a study of OX40 agonist ivuxolimab in advanced cancers. The protocol was immunoSEQ multiplex PCR, while the TCRdb copy is restricted to in-frame clones and leaves out a portion. The table lists 14,000 or so clones, approximately 80% of them singletons. V was cut by 10 bases and J by 3 bases, with 19 bases left in between. This CDR3 has 15 residues. CDR1 LNHDA and CDR2 SQIVND come from the germline V gene (reference sequence). V usage is TRBV19 and J usage is TRBJ1-5, with D perhaps matching TRBD1 (6 bases). The sequencing here drew on CD4+ or CD8+ T cells sorted from blood, taken in a trial of the OX40 agonist ivuxolimab. The source of this sequence is an adult with an advanced solid tumor such as melanoma, head and neck, liver or kidney cancer. The CDR3 loop is CATKHLGGFNQPQHF. CDR3 nucleotide sequence: TGTGCCACCAAACACCTAGGGGGGTTCAATCAGCCCCAGCATTTT.